Following are 27 T cell receptor beta chains from one sample sequenced in a study of Ad26.COV2.S vaccination and SARS-CoV-2 variants. Treatment denoted: roughly 20 received Ad26.COV2.S at low or high dose, single or two shots; roughly five received placebo; per-sample allocation not given. Sampling happened 63 days after the first vaccine or placebo injection. The table came from immunoSEQ multiplex PCR; TCRdb's copy has only in-frame clones and leaves some out. Among approximately 480,000 clones listed, about 83% were seen once. The sequenced sample was peripheral blood, obtained in a trial of Ad26.COV2.S vaccine versus placebo. Receptors were obtained from a person aged 18-60 years who received the Ad26.COV2.S COVID-19 vaccine or a placebo.

The chain has TRBV7-6 and TRBJ1-2; TRBD1 matches 8 bases. The CDR3 is 16 amino acids. Germline values: CDR1 SGHVS, CDR2 FNYEAQ. Unmatched junction bases numbered 10, after V lost 3 bases and J lost 4 bases. Here the CDR3 DNA reads TGTGCCAGCAGCTTCCGACCACAGGGGGACGGCTATGGCTACACCTTC. Translation gives CASSFRPQGDGYGYTF.

This chain joins TRBV5-1 and TRBJ2-7; 8 nucleotides agree with TRBD2. Germline V gene lookup returns CDR1 SGHRS and CDR2 YFSETQ. CDR3 length: 16 residues. V was clipped by 0 bases and J by 5 bases; unmatched bases: 10. The CDR3 here is CASSLELGRVSNEQYF. For the CDR3, the DNA is TGCGCCAGCAGCTTGGAACTCGGGAGGGTTTCCAACGAGCAGTACTTC.

The V gene is TRBV7-9, the J gene TRBJ1-4; D is unresolved. This CDR3 is built from 14 residues. The V and J ends lost 1 base and 3 bases respectively, with 6 bases between them. The germline CDR1 and CDR2 sequences are SEHNR and FQNEAQ (reference sequence). The CDR3 reads CASSLGVANEKLFF. The CDR3 nucleotides are TGTGCCAGCAGCTTAGGGGTGGCTAATGAAAAACTGTTTTTT.

This clone is a singleton in its sample. The chain combines TRBV9 with TRBJ2-1; D remains unclear. The CDR3 loop spans 15 amino acids. V was pared by 0 bases and J by 1 base, with 8 bases between. Germline CDR1 reads SGDLS; CDR2 reads YYNGEE. The CDR3 sequence: CASSVELVSYNEQFF. The CDR3 nucleotides are TGTGCCAGCAGCGTAGAATTAGTTTCCTACAATGAGCAGTTCTTC.

The V call is TRBV7-3, the J call TRBJ2-1; the D is unclear. In germline, CDR1 is SGHTA, CDR2 FQGTGA. The V and J ends lost 2 bases and 4 bases respectively, with 9 bases between them. The CDR3 length is 14 residues. CDR3 in DNA: TGTGCCAGCAGCTTAGCGCCAGGATACAATGAGCAGTTCTTC. It is translated as CASSLAPGYNEQFF.

With respect to this clone: The same CDR3 also results from other DNA sequences found in this sample. This chain links TRBV3-1 (or the pseudogene TRBV3-2) with TRBJ1-1; no clear D gene. Germline assignment: CDR1 LGHDT and CDR2 YNNKEL (reference sequence). Trimming pared 1 base from V and 1 base from J, leaving 4 bases between. CDR3 size: 13 residues. The chain's CDR3 is CASSQVPNTEAFF. CDR3 in DNA: TGTGCCAGCAGCCAAGTACCGAACACTGAAGCTTTCTTT.

This chain uses TRBV12-3 or TRBV12-4 with TRBJ1-2; the D is unclear. Trimming left V 10 bases short and J 4 bases short, with 16 bases between. CDR3 length equals 13 residues. DNA of the CDR3: TGTGCCACCGGACCCTGGAGGGTCTATGGCTACACCTTC. This codes for CATGPWRVYGYTF.

The genes are TRBV6-5 and TRBJ1-3; unclear D gene. The CDR3 loop spans 15 amino acids. Germline-derived CDR1 and CDR2 are MNHEY and SVGAGI. V dropped 6 bases and J dropped 0 bases, with 12 bases sitting between them. The CDR3 DNA follows: TGTGCCAGCAGAGCCTCGTGGGGCTCTGGAAACACCATATATTTT. Translation gives CASRASWGSGNTIYF.

The rearrangement uses TRBV7-8 and TRBJ2-1; 8 bases line up with TRBD2. The V gene end was trimmed by 5 bases and the J gene end by 6 bases; junction bases not matched to a gene: 9. Germline loops: CDR1 SGHVS, CDR2 FQNEAQ. The CDR3 extends over 15 amino acids. As DNA, the CDR3 is TGTGCCAGCAGCCCACCCACTAGCGGCACCAATGAGCAGTTCTTC. It codes for CASSPPTSGTNEQFF.

The chain recombines TRBV10-3 with TRBJ2-5; D ambiguous. Trimming shortened V by 3 bases and J by 3 bases, and 11 bases separated the two germline ends. The germline V gene encodes CDR1 ENHRY and CDR2 SYGVKD. The CDR3 contains 14 residues. The CDR3: CAISEGSREETQYF. The CDR3 DNA is TGTGCCATCAGTGAAGGTTCGCGAGAAGAGACCCAGTACTTC.

The CDR3 is CASNIRNNEQFF. Written as DNA, the CDR3 is TGTGCCAGTAACATTCGGAACAATGAGCAGTTCTTC. The rearrangement uses TRBV19 and TRBJ2-1; D unclear. Germline CDR1 reads LNHDA; CDR2 reads SQIVND (reference sequence). V lost 7 bases and J 5 bases, leaving 9 bases between the germline ends. The CDR3 consists of 12 residues.

In this sample, this clone turned up once. This sequence joins TRBV18 and TRBJ2-6; D possibly corresponds to TRBD1 (6 bases). Germline CDR1 reads KGHSH; CDR2 reads LQKENI. The CDR3 is 16 residues long. Trimming cost V 3 bases and J 2 bases, with 11 bases left between them. In DNA, the CDR3 is TGTGCCAGCTCACCGACAGGTCCCCCTGGGGCCAACGTCCTGACTTTC. It yields the protein CASSPTGPPGANVLTF.

The chain uses TRBV6-2 or TRBV6-3 and TRBJ2-2; TRBD2 is a possible D gene (5 bases). From germline, CDR1 is MNHEY and CDR2 SVGEGT. V shed 6 bases and J shed 7 bases, with 12 bases lying between them. The CDR3 consists of 13 residues. CDR3 sequence (DNA): TGTGCCAGCAGCCCAAGGAGGATCGGGGAGCTGTTTTTT. This gives the protein CASSPRRIGELFF.

In its sample, this clone was seen once. This chain links TRBV6-5 with TRBJ2-5; D may be TRBD1 (5 bases). The germline gives CDR1 MNHEY, CDR2 SVGAGI. With 2 bases removed from V and 4 bases from J, the gap between germline ends came to 14 bases. CDR3 size: 15 residues. CDR3 protein: CASSYLSRDGETQYF. The CDR3 DNA sequence: TGTGCCAGCAGTTACCTATCCAGGGATGGAGAGACCCAGTACTTC.

The chain recombines TRBV4-3 with TRBJ2-1, with D unresolved. The CDR3 length is 13 residues. V gave up 0 bases and J gave up 8 bases, with 8 bases separating them. Germline CDR1 LGHNA, CDR2 YSLEER. The CDR3 nucleotides read TGCGCCAGCAGCCAAGAGATAGCTTATGAGCAGTTCTTC. This translates into CASSQEIAYEQFF.

The chain uses TRBV7-2 and TRBJ2-2; D perhaps matches TRBD1 (6 bases). There are 15 residues in the CDR3. V lost 5 bases, J lost 0 bases, and 10 bases lay in between. Germline-derived CDR1 and CDR2 are SGHTA and FQGNSA. CDR3 coding DNA: TGTGCCAGCAGCCTAGGACAGACGAACACCGGGGAGCTGTTTTTT. It specifies CASSLGQTNTGELFF.

The V call is TRBV7-9, the J call TRBJ2-1, with 12 bases identical to TRBD2. The CDR3 is made up of 15 amino acids. Germline assignment: CDR1 SEHNR and CDR2 FQNEAQ (reference sequence). The ends lost 8 bases at V and 7 bases at J; junction bases unmatched: 9. The CDR3 protein is CASGLAGGQTNEQFF. The DNA of the CDR3 is TGTGCCAGCGGTCTAGCGGGAGGGCAAACAAATGAGCAGTTCTTC.

The chain is built from TRBV27 and TRBJ1-3; no firm D call. Germline V lookup: CDR1 MNHEY, CDR2 SMNVEV (reference sequence). This CDR3 has 15 residues. V lost 5 bases, J lost 2 bases, and 13 bases lay in between. The CDR3 bases are TGTGCCAGCAGTCCTTGGGGAAGGGCTGGAAACACCATATATTTT. Its translation is CASSPWGRAGNTIYF.

The chain employs TRBV5-4 and TRBJ2-2, with no clear D. Germline CDR1 is SGHNT and CDR2 is YYREEE (reference sequence). Trimming removed 1 base at V and 7 bases at J, with 5 bases between. The CDR3 consists of 12 residues. CDR3 in amino acids: CASSLYGGELFF. CDR3 nucleotides: TGTGCCAGCAGCTTGTATGGCGGGGAGCTGTTTTTT.

The rearrangement links TRBV19 to TRBJ2-2; maybe TRBD1 (6 bases). The CDR3 is made up of 15 amino acids. V dropped 2 bases and J dropped 2 bases, with 9 bases sitting between them. Germline loops: CDR1 LNHDA, CDR2 SQIVND (reference sequence). The CDR3 DNA reads as TGTGCCAGTAGTATACGCAGGGGAAACACCGGGGAGCTGTTTTTT. This codes for CASSIRRGNTGELFF.

This clone was seen a handful of times. The V gene is TRBV12-3 or TRBV12-4, the J gene TRBJ1-1; D call uncertain. This CDR3 is built from 11 residues. Between the trimmed V and J ends, which lost 5 bases and 7 bases, there was a span of 8 bases. CDR3 DNA sequence: TGTGCCAGCAGTCTCAAAAGTGAAGCTTTCTTT. It translates to CASSLKSEAFF.

The J gene is TRBJ2-7, the V gene TRBV24-1; a possible D gene is TRBD2 (5 bases). Germline CDR1 KGHDR, CDR2 SFDVKD. Trimming cost V 4 bases and J 2 bases, with 17 bases left between them. The CDR3 consists of 16 residues. This chain's CDR3 is CATSDLHPRVTYEQYF. CDR3 sequence (DNA): TGTGCCACCAGTGACTTACACCCGAGGGTGACCTACGAGCAGTACTTC.

This chain uses TRBV16 with TRBJ2-1; the D gene is possibly TRBD2 (5 bases). V was shortened by 0 bases and J by 4 bases, with 7 bases between the two germline ends. Looked up from germline, CDR1 is KGHSY and CDR2 is FQNENV. The CDR3 has 14 amino acids. The CDR3 DNA reads TGTGCCAGCAGCCAATCGAGGGCTTACAATGAGCAGTTCTTC. It is translated as CASSQSRAYNEQFF.

The chain joins TRBV3-1 (or the pseudogene TRBV3-2) to TRBJ2-1; 8 bases map to TRBD1. There are 16 residues in the CDR3. V lost 5 bases, J lost 7 bases, and 13 bases stayed unmatched. Germline values: CDR1 LGHDT, CDR2 YNNKEL (reference sequence). The CDR3: CASSYDRDRFWNEQFF. The CDR3 coding sequence is TGTGCCAGCAGCTATGACCGGGACAGGTTTTGGAATGAGCAGTTCTTC.

The sample holds one count of this clone. The genes are TRBV7-9 and TRBJ1-6; TRBD1 is a possible D gene (6 bases). V lost 7 bases and J 9 bases, leaving 19 bases between the germline ends. CDR1 is SEHNR, CDR2 FQNEAQ, per germline (reference sequence). The CDR3 is 15 residues long. CDR3 in amino acids: CASTITGTSSSPLHF. As DNA, the CDR3 is TGTGCCAGCACCATAACCGGGACATCAAGTTCACCCCTCCACTTT.

The chain combines TRBV4-1 with TRBJ2-3; maybe TRBD2 (5 bases). The length of the CDR3 is 16 residues. V was cut by 3 bases and J by 2 bases, with 15 bases left in between. Germline loops: CDR1 MGHRA, CDR2 YSYEKL. In DNA, the CDR3 is TGCGCCAGCAGCCACAATACGGGGATTTACACAGATACGCAGTATTTT. It encodes CASSHNTGIYTDTQYF.

V gene TRBV30 combines with J gene TRBJ1-1; TRBD1 aligns across 8 bases. Germline CDR1 and CDR2: GTSNPN and SVGIG (reference sequence). V shed 7 bases, J shed 4 bases, and the junction held 14 bases outside the gene matches. The CDR3 runs to 15 residues. In DNA form, the CDR3 reads TGTGCCTACTGGAGATCTGGACAGGGTCCCACTGAAGCTTTCTTT. It specifies CAYWRSGQGPTEAFF.